This TCR beta chain emerged from a study of T cell responses to AZD1222 COVID-19 vaccine. Findings of the study overall: It should be noted that donors were predominantly white British and more often female, and clonal diversity was possibly underestimated. Repertoires were collected only later (after the peak T cell response had occurred). Seropositive at baseline were only a handful of AZD1222 recipients.

The method was immunoSEQ multiplex PCR; TCRdb's version includes in-frame clones alone and lacks a portion of them. Of roughly 110,000 clones listed, approximately 83% are singletons. In regard to this clone: Its antigen is unidentified.

CDR3 length equals 14 residues. Trimming stripped 1 base from V and 0 bases from J, with 4 bases between. The germline V gene encodes CDR1 KGHSH and CDR2 LQKENI. The source material was peripheral blood, sampled on day 0 of AZD1222 vaccination. This TCR derives from an adult in good health. This chain joins TRBV18 and TRBJ2-1; D is unresolved. This chain's CDR3 is CASSPQSSYNEQFF. In DNA, the CDR3 is TGTGCCAGCTCACCACAGAGCTCCTACAATGAGCAGTTCTTC. Full variable domain (outside the CDR3, taken from reference TRBV18 and TRBJ2-1): NAGVMQNPRHLVRRRGQEARLRCSPMKGHSHVYWYRQLPEEGLKFMVYLQKENIIDESGMPKERFSAEFPKEGPSILRIQQVVRGDSAAYFCASSPQSSYNEQFFGPGTRLTVL.